The entry that follows covers one TCR beta chain sequence. Produced via immunoSEQ multiplex PCR; TCRdb's table is partial and in-frame only. Among about 250,000 clones listed, about nine tenths were seen once. These data come from a study of blood T cell repertoires in COVID-19. The germline V gene has CDR1 MDHEN and CDR2 SYDVKM. V was shortened by 6 bases and J by 4 bases, with 13 bases between the two germline ends. The CDR3 contains 14 residues. The sequence was collected from a man aged 18 to 30 who had recovered from COVID-19. The sample taken for sequencing was PBMCs or T cells enriched from blood (not recorded which). This sequence joins TRBV28 and TRBJ1-3, with D possibly being TRBD1 (5 bases). CDR3 in DNA: TGTGCCAGCAGCCTCCTAGGGGCCGGAAACACCATATATTTT. This encodes CASSLLGAGNTIYF.